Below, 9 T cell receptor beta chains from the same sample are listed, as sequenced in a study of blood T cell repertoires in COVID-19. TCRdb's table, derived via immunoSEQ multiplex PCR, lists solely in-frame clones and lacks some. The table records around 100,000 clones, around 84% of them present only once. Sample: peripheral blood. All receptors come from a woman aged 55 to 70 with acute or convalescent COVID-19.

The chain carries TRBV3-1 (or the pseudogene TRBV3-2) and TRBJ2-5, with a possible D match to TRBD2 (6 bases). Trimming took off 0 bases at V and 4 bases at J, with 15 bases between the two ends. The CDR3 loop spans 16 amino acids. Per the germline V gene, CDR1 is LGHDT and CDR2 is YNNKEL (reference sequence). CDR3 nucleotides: TGTGCCAGCAGCCAAGAGGTAGCGGCGGGTGGAGAGACCCAGTACTTC. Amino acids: CASSQEVAAGGETQYF.

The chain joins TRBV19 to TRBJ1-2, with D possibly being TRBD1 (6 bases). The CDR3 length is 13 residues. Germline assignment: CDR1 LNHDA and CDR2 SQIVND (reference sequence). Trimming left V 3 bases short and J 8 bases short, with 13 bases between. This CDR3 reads CASSIPGVWGYTF. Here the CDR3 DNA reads TGTGCCAGTAGTATTCCAGGGGTATGGGGCTACACCTTC.

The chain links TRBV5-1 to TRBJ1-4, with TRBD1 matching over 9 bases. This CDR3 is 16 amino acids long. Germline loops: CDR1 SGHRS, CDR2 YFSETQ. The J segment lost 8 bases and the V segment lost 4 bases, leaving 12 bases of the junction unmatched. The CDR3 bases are TGCGCCAGCAGCCGTAGGTCCGGGACAGGGAACGAAAAACTGTTTTTT. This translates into CASSRRSGTGNEKLFF.

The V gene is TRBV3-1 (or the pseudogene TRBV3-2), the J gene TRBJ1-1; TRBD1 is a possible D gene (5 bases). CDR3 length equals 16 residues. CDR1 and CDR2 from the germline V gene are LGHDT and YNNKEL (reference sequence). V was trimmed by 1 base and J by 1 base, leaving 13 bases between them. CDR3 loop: CASSQGLQGSNTEAFF. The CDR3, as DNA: TGTGCCAGCAGCCAAGGCCTCCAGGGTTCGAACACTGAAGCTTTCTTT.

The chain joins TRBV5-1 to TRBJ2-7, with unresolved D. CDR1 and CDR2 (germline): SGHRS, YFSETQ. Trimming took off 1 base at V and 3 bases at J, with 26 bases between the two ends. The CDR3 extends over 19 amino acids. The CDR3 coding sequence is TGCGCCAGCAGCTTGAGCCTAGTGCTTTTGAAGGTTTTGGGCTACGAGCAGTACTTC. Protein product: CASSLSLVLLKVLGYEQYF.

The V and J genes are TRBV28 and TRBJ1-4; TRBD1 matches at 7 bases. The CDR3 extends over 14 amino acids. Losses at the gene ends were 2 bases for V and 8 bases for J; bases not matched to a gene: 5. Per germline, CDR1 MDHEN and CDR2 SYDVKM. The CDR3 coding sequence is TGTGCCAGCAGTTTAAGGACAGGTCGGGAAAAACTGTTTTTT. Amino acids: CASSLRTGREKLFF. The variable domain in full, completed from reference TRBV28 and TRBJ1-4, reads DVKVTQSSRYLVKRTGEKVFLECVQDMDHENMFWYRQDPGLGLRLIYFSYDVKMKEKGDIPEGYSVSREKKERFSLILESASTNQTSMYLCASSLRTGREKLFFGSGTQLSVL.

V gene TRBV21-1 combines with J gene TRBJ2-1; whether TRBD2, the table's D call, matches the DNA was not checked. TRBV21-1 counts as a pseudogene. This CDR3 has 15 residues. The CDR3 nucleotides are TGTGCCAGCAGCTTCCGACTAGCGGTATACAATGAGCAGTTCTTC. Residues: CASSFRLAVYNEQFF.

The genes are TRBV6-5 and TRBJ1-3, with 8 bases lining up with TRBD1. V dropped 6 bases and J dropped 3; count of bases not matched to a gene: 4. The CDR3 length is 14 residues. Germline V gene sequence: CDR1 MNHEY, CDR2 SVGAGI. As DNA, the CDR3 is TGTGCCAGCAGCCAAGGACAGGGTGGAAACACCATATATTTT. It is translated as CASSQGQGGNTIYF.

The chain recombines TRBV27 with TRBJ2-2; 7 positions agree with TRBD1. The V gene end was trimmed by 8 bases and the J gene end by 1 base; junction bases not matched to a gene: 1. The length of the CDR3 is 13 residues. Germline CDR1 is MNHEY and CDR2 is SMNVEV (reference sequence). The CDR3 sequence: CASGTVNTGELFF. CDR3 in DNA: TGTGCCAGCGGGACAGTGAACACCGGGGAGCTGTTTTTT.